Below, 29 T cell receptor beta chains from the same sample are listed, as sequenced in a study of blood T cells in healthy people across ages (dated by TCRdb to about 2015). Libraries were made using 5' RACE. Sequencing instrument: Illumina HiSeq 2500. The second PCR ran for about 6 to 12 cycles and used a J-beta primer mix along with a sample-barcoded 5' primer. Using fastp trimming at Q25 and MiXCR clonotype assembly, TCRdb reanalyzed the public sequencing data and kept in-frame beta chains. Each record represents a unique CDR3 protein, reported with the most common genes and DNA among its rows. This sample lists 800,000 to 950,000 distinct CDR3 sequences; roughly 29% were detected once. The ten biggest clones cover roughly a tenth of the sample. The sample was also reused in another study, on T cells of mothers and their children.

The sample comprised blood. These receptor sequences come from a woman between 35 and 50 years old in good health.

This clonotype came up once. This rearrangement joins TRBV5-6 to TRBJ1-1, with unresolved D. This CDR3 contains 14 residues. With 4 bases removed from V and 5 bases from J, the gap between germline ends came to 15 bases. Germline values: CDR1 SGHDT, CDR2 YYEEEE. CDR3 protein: CASSRTHVRTEAFF. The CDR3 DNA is TGTGCCAGCAGCCGAACGCACGTAAGAACTGAAGCTTTCTTT.

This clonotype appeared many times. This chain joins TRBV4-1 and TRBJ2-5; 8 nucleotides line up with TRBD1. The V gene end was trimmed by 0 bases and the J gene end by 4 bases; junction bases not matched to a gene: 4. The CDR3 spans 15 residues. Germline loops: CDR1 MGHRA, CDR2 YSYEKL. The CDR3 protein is CASSQERTGRETQYF. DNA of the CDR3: TGCGCCAGCAGCCAAGAACGGACAGGGCGAGAGACCCAGTACTTC.

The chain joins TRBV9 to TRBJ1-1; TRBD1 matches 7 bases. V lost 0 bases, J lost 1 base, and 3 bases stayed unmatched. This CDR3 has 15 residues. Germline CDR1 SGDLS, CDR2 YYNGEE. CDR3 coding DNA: TGTGCCAGCAGCGTAGAGACAGGGTGGAACACTGAAGCTTTCTTT. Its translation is CASSVETGWNTEAFF.

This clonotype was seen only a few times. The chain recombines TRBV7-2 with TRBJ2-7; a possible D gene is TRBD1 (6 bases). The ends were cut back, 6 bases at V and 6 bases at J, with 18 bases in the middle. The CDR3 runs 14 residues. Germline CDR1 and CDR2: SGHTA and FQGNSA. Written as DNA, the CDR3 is TGTGCCAGCAGACGCCCCAGTACAGGGAGCGAGCAGTACTTC. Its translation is CASRRPSTGSEQYF.

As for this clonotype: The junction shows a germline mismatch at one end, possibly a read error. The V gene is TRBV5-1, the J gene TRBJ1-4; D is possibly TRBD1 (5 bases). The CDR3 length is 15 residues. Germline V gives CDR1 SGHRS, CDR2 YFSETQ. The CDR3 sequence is CASSRDEGNNEKRFF. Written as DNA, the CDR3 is TGCGCCAGCAGCCGGGACGAGGGAAATAATGAAAAACGGTTTTTT.

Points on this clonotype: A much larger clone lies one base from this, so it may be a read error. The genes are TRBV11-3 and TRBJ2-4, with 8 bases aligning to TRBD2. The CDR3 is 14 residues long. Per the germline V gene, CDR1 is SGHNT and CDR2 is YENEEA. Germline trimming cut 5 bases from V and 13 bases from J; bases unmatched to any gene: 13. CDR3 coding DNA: TGTGCCAGCAGCGTAACGCGGGGGGCCGGTGAGCAGTACTTC. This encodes CASSVTRGAGEQYF.

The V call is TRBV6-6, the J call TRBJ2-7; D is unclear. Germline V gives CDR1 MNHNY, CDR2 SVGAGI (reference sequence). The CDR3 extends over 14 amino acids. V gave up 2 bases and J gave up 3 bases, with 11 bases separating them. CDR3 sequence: CASSYGDGDYEQYF. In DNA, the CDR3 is TGTGCCAGCAGTTACGGGGATGGGGACTACGAGCAGTACTTC.

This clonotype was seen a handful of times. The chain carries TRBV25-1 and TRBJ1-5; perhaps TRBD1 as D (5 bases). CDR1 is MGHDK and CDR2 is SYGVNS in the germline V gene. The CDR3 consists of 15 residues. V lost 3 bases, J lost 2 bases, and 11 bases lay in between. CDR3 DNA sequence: TGTGCCAGCAGTGAGACGGGGGTGGGCAATCAGCCCCAGCATTTT. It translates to CASSETGVGNQPQHF.

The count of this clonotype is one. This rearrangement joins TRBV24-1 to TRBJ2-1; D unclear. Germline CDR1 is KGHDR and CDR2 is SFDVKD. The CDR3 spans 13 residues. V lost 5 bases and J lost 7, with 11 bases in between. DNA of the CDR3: TGTGCCACCAGTGCCGCGACTCTGAATGAGCAGTTCTTC. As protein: CATSAATLNEQFF.

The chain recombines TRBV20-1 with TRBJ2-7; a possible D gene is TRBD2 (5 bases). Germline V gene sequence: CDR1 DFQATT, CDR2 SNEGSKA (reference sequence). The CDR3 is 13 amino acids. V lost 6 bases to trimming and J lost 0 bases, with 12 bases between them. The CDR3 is CSAQRENSYEQYF. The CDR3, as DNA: TGCAGTGCCCAACGGGAAAACTCCTACGAGCAGTACTTC.

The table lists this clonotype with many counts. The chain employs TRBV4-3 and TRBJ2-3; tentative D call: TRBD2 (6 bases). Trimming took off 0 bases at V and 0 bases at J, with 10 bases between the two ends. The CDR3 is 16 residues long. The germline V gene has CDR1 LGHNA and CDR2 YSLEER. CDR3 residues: CASSQETSISTDTQYF. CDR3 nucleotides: TGCGCCAGCAGCCAAGAGACTAGTATCAGCACAGATACGCAGTATTTT.

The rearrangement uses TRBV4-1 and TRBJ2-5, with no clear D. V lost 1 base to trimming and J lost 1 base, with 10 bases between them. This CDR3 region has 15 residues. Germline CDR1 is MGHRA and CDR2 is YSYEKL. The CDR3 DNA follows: TGCGCCAGCAGCCAAGTTACGACAAGCCAAGAGACCCAGTACTTC. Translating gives CASSQVTTSQETQYF.

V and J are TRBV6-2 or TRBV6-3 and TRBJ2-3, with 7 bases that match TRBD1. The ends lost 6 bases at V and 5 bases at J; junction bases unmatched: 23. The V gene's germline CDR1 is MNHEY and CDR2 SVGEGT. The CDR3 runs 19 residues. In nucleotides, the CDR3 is TGTGCCAGCAGGACCCGGGACAGAAAGGTGTCGTTGGGTCAAGATACGCAGTATTTT. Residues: CASRTRDRKVSLGQDTQYF.

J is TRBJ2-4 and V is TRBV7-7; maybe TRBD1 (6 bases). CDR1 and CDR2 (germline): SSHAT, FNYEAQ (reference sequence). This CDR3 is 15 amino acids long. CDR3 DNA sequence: TGTGCTGGCAGTTTAGGGACATCTGGGTACAATGAGCAGTACTTC. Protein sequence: CAGSLGTSGYNEQYF.

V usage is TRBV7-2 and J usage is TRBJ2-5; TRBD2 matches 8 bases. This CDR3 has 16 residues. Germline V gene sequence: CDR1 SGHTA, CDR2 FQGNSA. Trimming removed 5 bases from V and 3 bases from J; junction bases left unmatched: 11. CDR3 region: CASSLGSGGGEETQYF. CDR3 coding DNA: TGTGCCAGCAGCCTAGGTTCCGGGGGGGGAGAAGAGACCCAGTACTTC.

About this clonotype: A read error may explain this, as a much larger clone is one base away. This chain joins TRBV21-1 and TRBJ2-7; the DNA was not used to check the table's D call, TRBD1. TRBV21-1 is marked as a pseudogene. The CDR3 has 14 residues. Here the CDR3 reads CASSPRTEFCEQYF. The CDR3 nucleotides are TGTGCCAGCAGCCCCCGGACAGAGTTCTGCGAGCAGTACTTC.

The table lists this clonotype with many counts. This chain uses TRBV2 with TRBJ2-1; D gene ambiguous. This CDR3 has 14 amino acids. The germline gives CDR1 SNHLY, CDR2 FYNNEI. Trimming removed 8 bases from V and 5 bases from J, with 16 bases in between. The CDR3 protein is CASWESGFDNEQFF. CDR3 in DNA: TGTGCCAGCTGGGAAAGTGGCTTCGACAATGAGCAGTTCTTC.

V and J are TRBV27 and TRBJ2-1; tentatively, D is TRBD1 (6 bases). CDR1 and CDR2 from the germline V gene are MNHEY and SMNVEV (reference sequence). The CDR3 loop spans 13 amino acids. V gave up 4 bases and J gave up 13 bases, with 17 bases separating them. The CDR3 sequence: CASSSGVWETQFF. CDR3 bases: TGTGCCAGCAGTTCAGGGGTTTGGGAGACCCAGTTCTTC.

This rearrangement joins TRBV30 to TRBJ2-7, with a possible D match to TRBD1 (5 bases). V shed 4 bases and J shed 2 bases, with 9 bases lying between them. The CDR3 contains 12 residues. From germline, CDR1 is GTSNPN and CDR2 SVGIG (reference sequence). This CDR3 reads CAWTRDAYEQYF. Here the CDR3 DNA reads TGTGCCTGGACCAGGGATGCCTACGAGCAGTACTTC.

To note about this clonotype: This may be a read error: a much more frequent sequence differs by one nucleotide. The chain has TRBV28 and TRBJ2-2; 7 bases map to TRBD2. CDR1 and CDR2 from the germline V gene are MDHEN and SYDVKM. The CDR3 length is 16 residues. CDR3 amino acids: CASSLRGRVYTGERFF. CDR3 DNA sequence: TGTGCCAGCAGTCTCCGGGGGAGGGTATACACCGGGGAGCGGTTTTTT.

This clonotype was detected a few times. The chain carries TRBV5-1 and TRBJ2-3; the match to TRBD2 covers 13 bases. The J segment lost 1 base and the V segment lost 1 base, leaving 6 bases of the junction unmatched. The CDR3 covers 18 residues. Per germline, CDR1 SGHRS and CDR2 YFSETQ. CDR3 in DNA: TGCGCCAGCAGCTTGACTAGCGGGGGGGCTTTCGGCACAGATACGCAGTATTTT. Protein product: CASSLTSGGAFGTDTQYF.

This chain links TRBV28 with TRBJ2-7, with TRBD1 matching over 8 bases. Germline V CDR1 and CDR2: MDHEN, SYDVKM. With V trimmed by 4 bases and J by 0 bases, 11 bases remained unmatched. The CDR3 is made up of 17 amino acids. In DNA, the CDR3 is TGTGCCAGCAGTTCCCCCGGGACAGGATCTCTCTCCTACGAGCAGTACTTC. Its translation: CASSSPGTGSLSYEQYF.

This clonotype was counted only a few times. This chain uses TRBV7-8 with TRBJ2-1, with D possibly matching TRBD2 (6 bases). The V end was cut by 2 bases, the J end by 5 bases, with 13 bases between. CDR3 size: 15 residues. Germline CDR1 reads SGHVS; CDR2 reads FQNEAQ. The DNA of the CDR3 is TGTGCCAGCAGCTTACCGGCGGGGAAGAACAATGAGCAGTTCTTC. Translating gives CASSLPAGKNNEQFF.

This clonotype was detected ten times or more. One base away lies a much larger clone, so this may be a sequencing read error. The chain's CDR3 is CASSLGREPTPGANVRTF. The CDR3 coding sequence is TGTGCCAGCAGCTTAGGACGGGAACCCACACCTGGGGCCAACGTCCGGACTTTC. This chain joins TRBV7-6 and TRBJ2-6; D could derive from TRBD1 or TRBD2 (5 bases each). CDR1 SGHVS and CDR2 FNYEAQ come from the germline V gene. The CDR3 has 18 residues.

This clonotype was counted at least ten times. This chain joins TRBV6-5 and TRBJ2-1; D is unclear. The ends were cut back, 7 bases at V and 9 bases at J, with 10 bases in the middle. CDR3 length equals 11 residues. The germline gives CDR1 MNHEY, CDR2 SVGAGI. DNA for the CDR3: TGTGCCAGCACACTACTGACTGAGCAGTTCTTC. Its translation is CASTLLTEQFF.

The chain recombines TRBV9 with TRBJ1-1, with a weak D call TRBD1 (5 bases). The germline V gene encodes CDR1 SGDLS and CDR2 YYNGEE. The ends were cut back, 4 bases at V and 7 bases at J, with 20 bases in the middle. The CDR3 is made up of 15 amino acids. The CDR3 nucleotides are TGTGCCAGCAGCCCAACTGCGGCAGGGCGGATTGAAGCTTTCTTT. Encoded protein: CASSPTAAGRIEAFF.

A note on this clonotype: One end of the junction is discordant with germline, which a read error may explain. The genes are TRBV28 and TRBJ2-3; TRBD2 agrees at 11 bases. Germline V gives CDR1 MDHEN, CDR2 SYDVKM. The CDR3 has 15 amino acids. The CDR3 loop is CASRSSGGGKDAQYF. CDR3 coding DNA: TGTGCCAGCAGGAGTAGCGGGGGGGGGAAAGATGCGCAGTATTTT.

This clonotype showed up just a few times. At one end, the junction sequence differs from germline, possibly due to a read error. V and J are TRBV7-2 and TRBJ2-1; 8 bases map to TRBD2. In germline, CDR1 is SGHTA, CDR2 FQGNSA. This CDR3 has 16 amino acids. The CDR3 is CAGSSLAGGSYNEQFF. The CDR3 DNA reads TGTGCCGGCAGCTCACTCGCGGGGGGATCCTACAATGAGCAGTTCTTC.

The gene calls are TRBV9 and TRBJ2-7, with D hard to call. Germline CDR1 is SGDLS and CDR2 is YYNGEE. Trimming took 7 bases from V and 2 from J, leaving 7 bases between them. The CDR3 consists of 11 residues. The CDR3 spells CASGVPYEQYF. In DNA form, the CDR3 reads TGTGCCAGCGGGGTTCCCTACGAGCAGTACTTC.